One sample yielded the 27 T cell receptor beta chains listed below, sequenced in a study of response to subunit inactivated influenza vaccine. TCRdb passed the RT-PCR reads through MiXCR, listing each CDR3 protein once. The sample lists approximately 570,000 distinct CDR3 sequences, roughly 8.2% seen once, with 10% to 15% in the top ten. Sequencing used PBMCs from blood, obtained less than 30 months after vaccination. Receptor source: a man between 50 and 69 years old who received an inactivated influenza vaccine.

This clonotype was detected many times. The CDR3 coding sequence is TGCGCCAGCAGGGCCGGGACAGGGTCCGGAGCTTTCTTT. Translated: CASRAGTGSGAFF. The chain links TRBV5-1 to TRBJ1-1; 9 nucleotides align to TRBD1. Unmatched junction bases numbered 9, after V lost 5 bases and J lost 10 bases. Germline assignment: CDR1 SGHRS and CDR2 YFSETQ. The CDR3 runs 13 residues.

This rearrangement joins TRBV20-1 to TRBJ2-1; D gene ambiguous. The CDR3 sequence is 8 residues long. Germline values: CDR1 DFQATT, CDR2 SNEGSKA (reference sequence). V was clipped by 6 bases and J by 14 bases, with 8 bases between them. In nucleotides, the CDR3 is TGCAGTGCCCTAAAGGAGTTCTTC. Translated: CSALKEFF.

This clonotype was observed a handful of times. The chain recombines TRBV6-1 with TRBJ2-3, with 10 positions matching TRBD2. The CDR3 totals 15 residues. Germline V CDR1 and CDR2: MNHNS, SASEGT. V was pared by 6 bases and J by 4 bases, with 7 bases of the junction left unmatched. The CDR3 loop reads CASRGTSASPDTQYF. The CDR3 coding sequence is TGTGCCAGCAGGGGGACTAGCGCTTCCCCAGATACGCAGTATTTT.

The rearrangement links TRBV5-6 to TRBJ2-2, with D unresolved. Per the germline V gene, CDR1 is SGHDT and CDR2 is YYEEEE. The germline V and J ends were trimmed by 3 bases and 5 bases, with 14 bases remaining between them. This CDR3 is 15 amino acids long. This chain's CDR3 is CASSWIGGGTGELFF. The CDR3 region has the DNA TGTGCCAGCAGCTGGATCGGTGGCGGTACCGGGGAGCTGTTTTTT.

V gene TRBV2 combines with J gene TRBJ2-7, with 8 bases matching TRBD1. Germline V lookup: CDR1 SNHLY, CDR2 FYNNEI. This CDR3 region has 14 residues. The V segment lost 7 bases and the J segment 0 bases; nucleotides outside the gene matches: 5. CDR3 sequence reads: CASTRDRYSYEQYF. CDR3 coding DNA: TGTGCCAGCACCAGGGACAGGTACTCCTACGAGCAGTACTTC. Full variable domain (outside the CDR3, taken from reference TRBV2 and TRBJ2-7): EPEVTQTPSHQVTQMGQEVILRCVPISNHLYFYWYRQILGQKVEFLVSFYNNEISEKSEIFDDQFSVERPDGSNFTLKIRSTKLEDSAMYFCASTRDRYSYEQYFGPGTRLTVT.

This rearrangement joins TRBV10-3 to TRBJ2-7, with TRBD2 matching over 8 bases. V shed 4 bases and J 5 bases; nucleotides not matched to a gene: 7. The CDR3 runs 14 residues. Germline-derived CDR1 and CDR2 are ENHRY and SYGVKD. Written as DNA, the CDR3 is TGTGCCATCAGTGGTGGGACTAGGTCCCACGAGCAGTACTTC. Protein: CAISGGTRSHEQYF.

The chain links TRBV4-3 to TRBJ1-4, with D perhaps TRBD1 (5 bases). The CDR3 contains 16 residues. Germline V CDR1 and CDR2: LGHNA, YSLEER. V was shortened by 2 bases and J by 8 bases, with 18 bases between the two germline ends. CDR3 in amino acids: CASSQNLVGAREKLFF. Written as DNA, the CDR3 is TGCGCCAGCAGCCAAAACTTAGTCGGGGCACGGGAAAAACTGTTTTTT.

Here the CDR3 reads CASSQGDPSTDTQYF. DNA of the CDR3: TGTGCCAGCAGCCAAGGGGACCCCAGCACAGATACGCAGTATTTT. V is TRBV4-2 and J is TRBJ2-3; D is tentatively TRBD1 or TRBD2 (5 bases each). Looked up from germline, CDR1 is LGHNA and CDR2 is YNFKEQ. The germline V and J ends were trimmed by 1 base and 0 bases, with 8 bases remaining between them. The CDR3 runs to 15 residues.

The chain couples TRBV30 to TRBJ2-3; 16 bases match TRBD2. The CDR3 extends over 16 amino acids. Germline CDR1 is GTSNPN and CDR2 is SVGIG (reference sequence). V lost 2 bases and J lost 4; bases outside the gene matches: 3. The CDR3 DNA reads TGTGCCTGGAGTCCGGGGACTAGCGGGAGGGCAGATACGCAGTATTTT. This sequence encodes CAWSPGTSGRADTQYF.

This clonotype showed up many times. The rearrangement joins TRBV27 to TRBJ2-5; D gene unclear. With 6 bases removed from V and 2 bases from J, the gap between germline ends came to 10 bases. Germline lookup yields CDR1 MNHEY and CDR2 SMNVEV (reference sequence). The CDR3 is 13 amino acids. DNA of the CDR3: TGTGCCAGCAGCCCACGGTTACAAGAGACCCAGTACTTC. Translating gives CASSPRLQETQYF.

This clonotype was detected ten times or more. The chain combines TRBV12-3 or TRBV12-4 with TRBJ2-3; D might be TRBD2 (6 bases). Deletions cut 6 bases from V and 7 bases from J, with 17 bases between. The CDR3 contains 14 residues. CDR3 loop: CASRAGIKGYTQYF. The CDR3 DNA is TGTGCCAGCAGGGCGGGAATCAAGGGATATACGCAGTATTTT.

The V gene is TRBV20-1, the J gene TRBJ1-2; D is ambiguous. Trimming left V 7 bases short and J 3 bases short, with 18 bases between. The V gene's germline CDR1 is DFQATT and CDR2 SNEGSKA (reference sequence). This CDR3 comprises 14 residues. CDR3 sequence reads: CSVKPIRWDYGYTF. As DNA, the CDR3 is TGCAGTGTTAAGCCCATACGGTGGGACTATGGCTACACCTTC.

This clonotype was seen more than once but under ten times. The V and J genes are TRBV11-2 and TRBJ2-4; 7 bases match TRBD1. From germline, CDR1 is SGHAT and CDR2 FQNNGV. The CDR3 runs 17 residues. Losses at the gene ends were 5 bases for V and 0 bases for J; bases not matched to a gene: 10. Here the CDR3 reads CASSLVRDSRAKNIQYF. DNA of the CDR3: TGTGCCAGCAGCCTCGTTCGGGACAGCCGAGCCAAAAACATTCAGTACTTC.

This clonotype has more than one count but fewer than ten. The chain has TRBV6-7 and TRBJ2-7; perhaps TRBD1 as D (6 bases). TRBV6-7 is labeled an ORF, and its function is uncertain. CDR3 length: 16 residues. Trimming left V 0 bases short and J 2 bases short, with 14 bases between. The CDR3 bases are TGTGCCAGCAGTTACTCGTATACAAGGGACACCTACGAGCAGTACTTC. This encodes CASSYSYTRDTYEQYF.

This sequence joins TRBV5-1 and TRBJ2-3, with unresolved D. The V gene's germline CDR1 is SGHRS and CDR2 YFSETQ. CDR3 length equals 17 residues. V was trimmed by 0 bases and J by 0 bases, leaving 14 bases between them. The CDR3 protein is CASSLGPLSASTDTQYF. The CDR3 region has the DNA TGCGCCAGCAGCTTGGGACCCCTTTCAGCAAGCACAGATACGCAGTATTTT.

This chain links TRBV6-6 with TRBJ2-1; D uncertain. V dropped 8 bases and J dropped 9 bases, with 14 bases sitting between them. The CDR3 loop spans 12 amino acids. The germline CDR1 and CDR2 sequences are MNHNY and SVGAGI (reference sequence). The CDR3 spells CASAAAGGEQFF. The CDR3 DNA is TGTGCCAGCGCCGCCGCAGGCGGTGAGCAGTTCTTC.

The chain joins TRBV20-1 to TRBJ2-5; tentative D call: TRBD1 (5 bases). With 2 bases removed from V and 0 bases from J, the gap between germline ends came to 10 bases. Per germline, CDR1 DFQATT and CDR2 SNEGSKA (reference sequence). CDR3 length: 14 residues. The CDR3 sequence: CSARLRQNQETQYF. The CDR3 coding sequence is TGCAGTGCTAGACTTCGACAGAACCAAGAGACCCAGTACTTC.

This clonotype has more than one count but fewer than ten. The rearrangement links TRBV7-2 to TRBJ1-6; TRBD1 matches 10 bases. This CDR3 region has 15 residues. Germline V gene lookup returns CDR1 SGHTA and CDR2 FQGNSA. J lost 5 bases, V lost 4 bases, and 2 bases had no gene match. The CDR3 DNA reads TGTGCCAGCAGCTCCGACAGGGGGCATAATTCACCCCTCCACTTT. It yields the protein CASSSDRGHNSPLHF.

In its sample, this clonotype was seen a few times. The chain combines TRBV5-1 with TRBJ1-4; D remains ambiguous. The CDR3 is made up of 14 amino acids. V lost 2 bases, J lost 4 bases, and 9 bases lay in between. The germline gives CDR1 SGHRS, CDR2 YFSETQ. CDR3 nucleotides: TGCGCCAGCAGCTTCGCGGGCAGTAATGAAAAACTGTTTTTT. This encodes CASSFAGSNEKLFF.

This clonotype was seen many times. The genes are TRBV5-1 and TRBJ2-1; D may be TRBD1 or TRBD2 (5 bases each). Germline CDR1 SGHRS, CDR2 YFSETQ. The CDR3 extends over 15 amino acids. The V gene lost 4 bases and the J gene lost 2 bases, with 13 bases spanning the gap. CDR3 residues: CASSPRDATYNEQFF. CDR3 bases: TGCGCCAGCAGCCCACGGGACGCCACCTACAATGAGCAGTTCTTC.

This clonotype was picked up many times. V gene TRBV4-1 combines with J gene TRBJ2-7, with 8 positions matching TRBD2. The CDR3 is made up of 18 amino acids. Trimming removed 6 bases from V and 2 bases from J; junction bases left unmatched: 18. Germline assignment: CDR1 MGHRA and CDR2 YSYEKL. Here the CDR3 reads CASRPALAGLVLPYEQYF. CDR3 DNA sequence: TGCGCCAGCAGGCCGGCCTTAGCGGGACTAGTACTCCCCTACGAGCAGTACTTC.

For this clonotype: Compared with germline, one end of the junction differs, possibly owing to a read error. V is TRBV7-2 and J is TRBJ2-3, with unresolved D. CDR1 is SGHTA, CDR2 FQGNSA, per germline. CDR3 length: 14 amino acids. The CDR3 nucleotides are TGTGCCAGCAGCTTATACAACCGGCCAGATACGCAGTGTTTT. It translates to CASSLYNRPDTQCF. The whole variable domain, filled in from reference TRBV7-2 and TRBJ2-3, reads GAGVSQSPSNKVTEKGKDVELRCDPISGHTALYWYRQSLGQGLEFLIYFQGNSAPDKSGLPSDRFSAERTGGSVSTLTIQRTQQEDSAVYLCASSLYNRPDTQCFGPGTRLTVL.

The genes are TRBV12-3 or TRBV12-4 and TRBJ2-5; D is ambiguous. V dropped 1 base and J dropped 2 bases, with 11 bases sitting between them. This CDR3 comprises 15 residues. This chain's CDR3 is CASSLGRTSQETQYF. The CDR3 bases are TGTGCCAGCAGTTTAGGGCGGACCTCTCAAGAGACCCAGTACTTC.

The gene calls are TRBV6-1 and TRBJ2-7; 7 bases fit TRBD1. Germline CDR1 reads MNHNS; CDR2 reads SASEGT. This CDR3 has 15 residues. The V gene end was trimmed by 6 bases and the J gene end by 1 base; junction bases not matched to a gene: 9. The CDR3 DNA reads as TGTGCCAGCAGACCTGGACAGGAAGGATCCTACGAGCAGTACTTC. Residues: CASRPGQEGSYEQYF.

The table lists this clonotype with a few counts. The chain has TRBV7-2 and TRBJ1-5; 8 bases fit TRBD1. This CDR3 contains 15 residues. The V segment lost 5 bases and the J segment 7 bases; nucleotides outside the gene matches: 10. Germline CDR1 and CDR2: SGHTA and FQGNSA. Here the CDR3 reads CASSGQGSVGQPQHF. The DNA for the CDR3 is TGTGCCAGCAGCGGACAGGGATCAGTAGGCCAGCCCCAGCATTTT.

V usage is TRBV21-1 and J usage is TRBJ2-1; TRBD2 reflects the table's D call only, with no check against the DNA. TRBV21-1 is shown as a pseudogene. This CDR3 spans 17 amino acids. The CDR3 spells CASSKRGTRANYNEQFF. The CDR3 coding sequence is TGTGCCAGCAGCAAAAGGGGAACTAGGGCAAACTATAATGAGCAGTTCTTC.

The chain uses TRBV6-1 and TRBJ1-1, with D maybe TRBD1 (5 bases). This CDR3 has 13 amino acids. The V and J ends lost 8 bases and 1 base respectively, with 11 bases between them. Germline V gene data show CDR1 as MNHNS and CDR2 as SASEGT. For the CDR3, the DNA is TGTGCCAGCCAGAAGGGGCAGAACACTGAAGCTTTCTTT. Amino acid sequence: CASQKGQNTEAFF.